These 14 T cell receptor beta chains came from one sample sequenced in a study of lymphopenia after photon versus proton radiotherapy. Profiling relied on immunoSEQ multiplex PCR, and the TCRdb table lists in-frame clones only, not all of them. The sample includes 30,000 to 35,000 clones, 89% of them seen just once. The sequenced sample was peripheral blood, obtained from a patient treated with proton-based radiotherapy. Receptors were obtained from an older woman with pancreatic cancer. Some clones in this sample may be carry-over from other donors' samples.

This clone was observed a single time. The rearrangement links TRBV6-6 to TRBJ2-5, with D tentatively TRBD1 or TRBD2 (5 bases each). Looked up from germline, CDR1 is MNHNY and CDR2 is SVGAGI (reference sequence). The CDR3 length is 12 residues. V lost 6 bases, J lost 7 bases, and 12 bases lay in between. CDR3 coding DNA: TGTGCCAGCAGGGGGGACGGCGGGACCCAGTACTTC. This encodes CASRGDGGTQYF.

This sequence joins TRBV5-1 and TRBJ2-7, with 7 bases matching TRBD1. The J segment lost 3 bases and the V segment lost 5 bases, leaving 11 bases of the junction unmatched. Germline lookup yields CDR1 SGHRS and CDR2 YFSETQ. This CDR3 spans 15 amino acids. The CDR3 protein is CASSPTGASDYEQYF. The CDR3 DNA follows: TGCGCCAGCAGTCCTACAGGGGCTTCGGACTACGAGCAGTACTTC. Full variable domain (outside the CDR3, taken from reference TRBV5-1 and TRBJ2-7): KAGVTQTPRYLIKTRGQQVTLSCSPISGHRSVSWYQQTPGQGLQFLFEYFSETQRNKGNFPGRFSGRQFSNSRSEMNVSTLELGDSALYLCASSPTGASDYEQYFGPGTRLTVT.

The rearrangement links TRBV28 to TRBJ1-5, with D possibly being TRBD1 (6 bases). The CDR3 is 16 residues long. CDR1 is MDHEN and CDR2 is SYDVKM in the germline V gene. V lost 6 bases to trimming and J lost 3 bases, with 18 bases between them. The CDR3 nucleotides read TGTGCCAGCAGCCCTTTTATAGGGGGAAACAATCAGCCCCAGCATTTT. It yields the protein CASSPFIGGNNQPQHF. Looking up the rest from reference TRBV28 and TRBJ1-5 gives the full variable domain: DVKVTQSSRYLVKRTGEKVFLECVQDMDHENMFWYRQDPGLGLRLIYFSYDVKMKEKGDIPEGYSVSREKKERFSLILESASTNQTSMYLCASSPFIGGNNQPQHFGDGTRLSIL.

The chain combines TRBV28 with TRBJ1-4; TRBD1 aligns across 8 bases. The V and J ends lost 5 bases and 8 bases, in that order; junction bases with no gene match: 13. The CDR3 length is 16 residues. Germline CDR1 and CDR2: MDHEN and SYDVKM. The CDR3 protein is CASSRGPGQVAEKLFF. CDR3 sequence (DNA): TGTGCCAGCAGTAGAGGACCGGGACAGGTAGCCGAAAAACTGTTTTTT.

The table lists this clone with a few counts. Mismatch with germline at one junction end may stem from a read error. The J gene is TRBJ2-6, the V gene TRBV7-7; the D is unclear. Germline loops: CDR1 SSHAT, CDR2 FNYEAQ (reference sequence). CDR3 length equals 15 residues. CDR3 residues: CASSPISSGANVLTF. As DNA, the CDR3 is TGTGCTAGCAGCCCTATCTCCTCTGGGGCCAACGTCCTGACTTTC. Full variable domain (remainder filled in from reference TRBV7-7 and TRBJ2-6): GAGVSQSPRYKVTKRGQDVTLRCDPISSHATLYWYQQALGQGPEFLTYFNYEAQPDKSGLPSDRFSAERPEGSISTLTIQRTEQRDSAMYRCASSPISSGANVLTFGAGSRLTVL.

The gene calls are TRBV11-3 and TRBJ2-1, with D possibly called TRBD1 or TRBD2 (5 bases each). V lost 1 base and J 8 bases, leaving 24 bases between the germline ends. In germline, CDR1 is SGHNT, CDR2 YENEEA. This CDR3 is built from 18 residues. CDR3 sequence reads: CASSLGWALAGRGDEQFF. In DNA form, the CDR3 reads TGTGCCAGCAGCTTAGGTTGGGCCTTGGCAGGGAGAGGGGATGAGCAGTTCTTC.

The chain carries TRBV2 and TRBJ1-5; a possible D gene is TRBD1 (5 bases). Germline V CDR1 and CDR2: SNHLY, FYNNEI. This CDR3 is built from 14 residues. V was pared by 2 bases and J by 9 bases, with 14 bases between. The CDR3 DNA is TGTGCCAGCAGTGAATCCAGGGTAGGTTTGCCCCAGCATTTT. This sequence encodes CASSESRVGLPQHF.

The chain combines TRBV7-9 with TRBJ2-1; 10 bases are shared with TRBD2. V dropped 5 bases and J dropped 0; count of bases not matched to a gene: 7. The CDR3 sequence is 17 residues long. Germline values: CDR1 SEHNR, CDR2 FQNEAQ (reference sequence). The DNA of the CDR3 is TGTGCCAGCAGCCCTCGGACTAGCGGTAGCTCCTACAATGAGCAGTTCTTC. This sequence encodes CASSPRTSGSSYNEQFF.

The gene calls are TRBV18 and TRBJ1-2; 7 bases are a match to TRBD1. V was clipped by 3 bases and J by 4 bases; unmatched bases: 2. Germline V gives CDR1 KGHSH, CDR2 LQKENI. CDR3 length: 13 amino acids. This CDR3 reads CASSPDRVYGYTF. In nucleotides, the CDR3 is TGTGCCAGCTCACCCGACAGGGTCTATGGCTACACCTTC.

V and J are TRBV28 and TRBJ1-2; tentative D call: TRBD1 (5 bases). V dropped 6 bases and J dropped 8 bases, with 16 bases sitting between them. Germline V CDR1 and CDR2: MDHEN, SYDVKM. The CDR3 loop spans 13 amino acids. The DNA of the CDR3 is TGTGCCAGCAGCCTGGGACGCAGGGAGGGCTACACCTTC. Translated, it gives CASSLGRREGYTF.

The V call is TRBV19, the J call TRBJ2-3; D uncertain. The CDR3 has 15 amino acids. Germline CDR1 LNHDA, CDR2 SQIVND (reference sequence). V shed 3 bases and J shed 4 bases, with 14 bases lying between them. CDR3 DNA sequence: TGTGCCAGTAGTATGTCGGGCCTGTGGGCAGATACGCAGTATTTT. Protein: CASSMSGLWADTQYF.

This rearrangement joins TRBV5-1 to TRBJ1-1, with 11 bases fitting TRBD1. Germline V gene lookup returns CDR1 SGHRS and CDR2 YFSETQ. The CDR3 totals 16 residues. V shed 0 bases, J shed 0 bases, and the junction held 1 base outside the gene matches. CDR3 loop: CASSLAGQGVNTEAFF. CDR3 DNA: TGCGCCAGCAGCTTGGCGGGACAGGGGGTGAACACTGAAGCTTTCTTT.

The rearrangement joins TRBV10-2 to TRBJ1-1; D is uncertain. Looked up from germline, CDR1 is WSHSY and CDR2 is SAAADI. The germline V and J ends were trimmed by 6 bases and 4 bases, with 12 bases remaining between them. The CDR3 sequence is 13 residues long. CDR3: CASRTNSFTEAFF. The CDR3 coding sequence is TGCGCCAGCAGGACTAACAGTTTCACTGAAGCTTTCTTT.

The chain recombines TRBV5-1 with TRBJ1-2; 9 bases line up with TRBD1. Germline V CDR1 and CDR2: SGHRS, YFSETQ. The CDR3 covers 13 residues. The ends lost 0 bases at V and 7 bases at J; junction bases unmatched: 1. CDR3 in DNA: TGCGCCAGCAGCTTGGGACAGGGGGTTGGCTACACCTTC. Amino acids: CASSLGQGVGYTF.